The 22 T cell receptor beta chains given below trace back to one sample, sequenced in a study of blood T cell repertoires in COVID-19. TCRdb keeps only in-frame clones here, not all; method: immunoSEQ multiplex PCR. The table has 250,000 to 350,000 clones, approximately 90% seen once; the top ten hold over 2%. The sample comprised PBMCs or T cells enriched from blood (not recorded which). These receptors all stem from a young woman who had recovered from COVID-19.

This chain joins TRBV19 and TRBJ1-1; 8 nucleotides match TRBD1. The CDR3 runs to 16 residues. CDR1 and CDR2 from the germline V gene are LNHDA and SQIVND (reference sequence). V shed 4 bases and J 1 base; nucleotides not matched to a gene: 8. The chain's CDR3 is CASSTRTGMRNTEAFF. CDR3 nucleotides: TGTGCCAGTAGTACCCGGACAGGGATGAGGAACACTGAAGCTTTCTTT.

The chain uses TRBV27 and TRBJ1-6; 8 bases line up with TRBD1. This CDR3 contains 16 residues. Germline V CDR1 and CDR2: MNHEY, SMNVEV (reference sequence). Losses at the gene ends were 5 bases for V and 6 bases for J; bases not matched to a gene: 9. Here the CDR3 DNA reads TGTGCCAGCAGTGTGAGGGACAGGTTCGGTAATTCACCCCTCCACTTT. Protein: CASSVRDRFGNSPLHF.

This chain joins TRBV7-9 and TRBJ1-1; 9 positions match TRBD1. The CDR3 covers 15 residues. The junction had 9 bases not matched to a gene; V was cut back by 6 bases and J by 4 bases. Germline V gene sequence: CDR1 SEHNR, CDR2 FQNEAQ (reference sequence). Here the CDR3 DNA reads TGTGCCAGCAGTTACCCCGGGACAGGGTCCACTGAAGCTTTCTTT. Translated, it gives CASSYPGTGSTEAFF.

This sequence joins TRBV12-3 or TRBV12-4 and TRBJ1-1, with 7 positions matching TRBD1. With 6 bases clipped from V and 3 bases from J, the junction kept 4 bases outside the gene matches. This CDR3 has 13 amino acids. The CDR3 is CASRARGYTEAFF. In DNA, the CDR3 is TGTGCCAGCAGGGCCAGGGGGTACACTGAAGCTTTCTTT.

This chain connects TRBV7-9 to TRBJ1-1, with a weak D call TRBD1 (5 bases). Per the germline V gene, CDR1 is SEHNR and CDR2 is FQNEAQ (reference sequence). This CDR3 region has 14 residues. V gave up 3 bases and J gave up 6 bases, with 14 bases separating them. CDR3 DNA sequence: TGTGCCAGCAGCTTTTTACAGGTCACCCCTGAAGCTTTCTTT. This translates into CASSFLQVTPEAFF.

CDR3 protein: CATSRDRVEQFF. Written as DNA, the CDR3 is TGTGCCACCAGCAGAGACAGGGTCGAGCAGTTCTTC. This sequence joins TRBV15 and TRBJ2-1; possible D gene TRBD1, 5 bases. The germline V gene has CDR1 LNHNV and CDR2 YYDKDF (reference sequence). This CDR3 has 12 residues. V dropped 0 bases and J dropped 10 bases, with 7 bases sitting between them.

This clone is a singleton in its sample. CDR3 loop: CASSQQTKNHLITANQPQHF. DNA of the CDR3: TGCGCCAGCAGTCAACAGACGAAAAATCACCTCATTACAGCAAATCAGCCCCAGCATTTT. The chain employs TRBV23-1 and TRBJ1-5; D is unclear. TRBV23-1 is an ORF, and what it does is uncertain. The CDR3 extends over 20 amino acids. V lost 2 bases and J 4 bases, leaving 27 bases between the germline ends.

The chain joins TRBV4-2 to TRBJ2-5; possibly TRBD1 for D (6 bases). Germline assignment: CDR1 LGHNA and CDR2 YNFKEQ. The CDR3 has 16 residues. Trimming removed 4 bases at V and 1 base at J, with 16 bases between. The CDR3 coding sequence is TGTGCCAGCAGCCTAGGGGGTCCGGGGTTCCAAGAGACCCAGTACTTC. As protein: CASSLGGPGFQETQYF.

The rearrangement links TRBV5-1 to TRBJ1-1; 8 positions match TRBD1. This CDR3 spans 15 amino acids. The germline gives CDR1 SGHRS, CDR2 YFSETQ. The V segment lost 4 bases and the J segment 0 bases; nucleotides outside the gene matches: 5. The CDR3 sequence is CASSARQGMNTEAFF. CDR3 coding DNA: TGCGCCAGCAGCGCGAGACAGGGGATGAACACTGAAGCTTTCTTT. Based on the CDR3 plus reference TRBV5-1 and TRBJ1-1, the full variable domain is KAGVTQTPRYLIKTRGQQVTLSCSPISGHRSVSWYQQTPGQGLQFLFEYFSETQRNKGNFPGRFSGRQFSNSRSEMNVSTLELGDSALYLCASSARQGMNTEAFFGQGTRLTVV.

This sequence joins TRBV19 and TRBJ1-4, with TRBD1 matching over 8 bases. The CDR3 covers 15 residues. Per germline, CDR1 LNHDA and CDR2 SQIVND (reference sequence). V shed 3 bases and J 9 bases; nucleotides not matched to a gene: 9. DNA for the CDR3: TGTGCCAGTAGTATCCAGGGGGCGACTCAGAAAAAACTGTTTTTT. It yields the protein CASSIQGATQKKLFF. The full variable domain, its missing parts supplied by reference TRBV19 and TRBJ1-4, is DGGITQSPKYLFRKEGQNVTLSCEQNLNHDAMYWYRQDPGQGLRLIYYSQIVNDFQKGDIAEGYSVSREKKESFPLTVTSAQKNPTAFYLCASSIQGATQKKLFFGSGTQLSVL.

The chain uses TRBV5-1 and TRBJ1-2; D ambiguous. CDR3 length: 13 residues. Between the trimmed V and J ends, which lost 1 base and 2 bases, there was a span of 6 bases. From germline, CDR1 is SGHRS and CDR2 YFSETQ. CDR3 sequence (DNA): TGCGCCAGCAGCTTGTTAGAGAACTATGGCTACACCTTC. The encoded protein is CASSLLENYGYTF.

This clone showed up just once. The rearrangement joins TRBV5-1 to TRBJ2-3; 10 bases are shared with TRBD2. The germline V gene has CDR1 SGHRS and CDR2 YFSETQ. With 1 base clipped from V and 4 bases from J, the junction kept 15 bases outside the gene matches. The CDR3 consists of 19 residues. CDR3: CASSLYPNRLAGGADTQYF. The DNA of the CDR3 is TGCGCCAGCAGCTTGTATCCTAACCGACTAGCGGGTGGGGCAGATACGCAGTATTTT.

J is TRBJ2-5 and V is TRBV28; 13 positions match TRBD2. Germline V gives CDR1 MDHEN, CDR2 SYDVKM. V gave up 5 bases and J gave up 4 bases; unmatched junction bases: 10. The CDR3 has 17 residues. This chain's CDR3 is CASSTPSGLAGTETQYF. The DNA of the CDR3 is TGTGCCAGCAGTACCCCCTCGGGACTAGCGGGGACAGAGACCCAGTACTTC.

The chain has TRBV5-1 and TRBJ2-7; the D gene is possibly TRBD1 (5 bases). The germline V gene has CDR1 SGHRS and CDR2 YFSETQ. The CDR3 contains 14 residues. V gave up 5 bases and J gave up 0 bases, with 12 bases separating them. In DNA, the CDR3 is TGCGCCAGCAGTACAGGCGACAGCTCCTACGAGCAGTACTTC. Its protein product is CASSTGDSSYEQYF.

The CDR3 region is CASSYSGRAQHF. Written as DNA, the CDR3 is TGTGCCAGCAGTTACTCCGGGAGGGCCCAGCATTTT. The chain joins TRBV6-6 to TRBJ1-5; D is ambiguous. This CDR3 comprises 12 residues. Germline assignment: CDR1 MNHNY and CDR2 SVGAGI (reference sequence). V lost 0 bases and J lost 11, with 8 bases in between.

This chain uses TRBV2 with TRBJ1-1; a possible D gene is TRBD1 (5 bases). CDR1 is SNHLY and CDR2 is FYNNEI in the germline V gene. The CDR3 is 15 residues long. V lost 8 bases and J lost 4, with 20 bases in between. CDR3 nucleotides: TGTGCCAGCCGGGCCTCCGACAGATTGGGCACTGAAGCTTTCTTT. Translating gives CASRASDRLGTEAFF.

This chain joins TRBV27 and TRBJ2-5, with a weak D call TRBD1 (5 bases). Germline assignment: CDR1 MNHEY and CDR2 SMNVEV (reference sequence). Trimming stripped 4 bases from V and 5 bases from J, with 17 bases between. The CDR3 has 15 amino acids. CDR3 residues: CASSSFDGKGETQYF. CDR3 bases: TGTGCCAGCAGTTCATTTGATGGGAAGGGGGAGACCCAGTACTTC.

CDR3 loop: CASSSGQGNSPLHF. As DNA, the CDR3 is TGTGCCAGCAGTTCGGGACAGGGGAATTCACCCCTCCACTTT. This chain connects TRBV28 to TRBJ1-6; 10 bases fit TRBD1. V was pared by 4 bases and J by 7 bases, with 1 base of the junction left unmatched. Per the germline V gene, CDR1 is MDHEN and CDR2 is SYDVKM. The CDR3 length is 14 residues.

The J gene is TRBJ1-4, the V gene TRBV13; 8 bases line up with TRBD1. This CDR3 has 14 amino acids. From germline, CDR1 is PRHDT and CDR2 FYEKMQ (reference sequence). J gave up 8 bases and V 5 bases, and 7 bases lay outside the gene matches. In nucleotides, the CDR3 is TGTGCCAGCAGCCCGGACAGGGCGGGGGAAAAACTGTTTTTT. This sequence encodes CASSPDRAGEKLFF.

CDR3 sequence reads: CATSRANPGDNQPQHF. The CDR3 region has the DNA TGTGCCACCAGCAGAGCTAACCCGGGGGACAATCAGCCCCAGCATTTT. The V gene is TRBV15, the J gene TRBJ1-5, with D maybe TRBD1 (5 bases). Germline V lookup: CDR1 LNHNV, CDR2 YYDKDF (reference sequence). Trimming took off 1 base at V and 3 bases at J, with 13 bases between the two ends. The CDR3 has 16 residues.

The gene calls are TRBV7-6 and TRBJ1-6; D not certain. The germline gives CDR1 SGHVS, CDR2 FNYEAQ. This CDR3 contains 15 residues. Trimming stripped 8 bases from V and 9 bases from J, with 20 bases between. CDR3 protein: CASGPLASRRSPLHF. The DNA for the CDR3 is TGTGCCAGCGGGCCCCTGGCCTCCCGGCGTTCACCCCTCCACTTT.

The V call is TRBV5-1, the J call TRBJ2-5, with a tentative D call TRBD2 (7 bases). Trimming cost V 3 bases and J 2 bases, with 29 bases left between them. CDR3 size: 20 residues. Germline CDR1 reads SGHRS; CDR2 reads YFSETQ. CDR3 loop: CASSSKDWGNGGRKQETQYF. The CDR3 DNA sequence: TGCGCCAGCAGCTCGAAAGATTGGGGAAACGGGGGGCGAAAGCAAGAGACCCAGTACTTC.